The clone carrying this TCR beta chain was counted only a few times. Its antigen remains unknown. The data were taken from a study of post-analysis software for immune sequencing data. Sequencing libraries made from TCR beta cDNA carried unique molecular identifiers. TCRdb fed the PCR reads into MiXCR, producing one record per CDR3 protein. The table lists fewer than 900,000 distinct CDR3 sequences, 46% of them singletons. General observations from the study: Higher frequency in patients than in controls was seen for about five TRBV segments, with TRBV5-6, TRBV5-1 and TRBV20-1 among them.

The junction had 6 bases not matched to a gene; V was cut back by 2 bases and J by 1 base. Germline V gives CDR1 SGHTA, CDR2 FQGNSA. This CDR3 has 17 amino acids. The TCR was taken from a girl aged 5-17 years with multiple sclerosis. Sequenced: blood. The chain has TRBV7-2 and TRBJ2-5, with 11 bases identical to TRBD2. The chain's CDR3 is CASSLLAGGSLQETQYF. CDR3 in DNA: TGTGCCAGCAGCTTACTAGCGGGAGGCTCGCTCCAAGAGACCCAGTACTTC. Supplemented by reference TRBV7-2 and TRBJ2-5, the full variable domain reads GAGVSQSPSNKVTEKGKDVELRCDPISGHTALYWYRQSLGQGLEFLIYFQGNSAPDKSGLPSDRFSAERTGGSVSTLTIQRTQQEDSAVYLCASSLLAGGSLQETQYFGPGTRLLVL.